This T cell receptor beta chain derives from a study of cytomegalovirus exposure and HLA in healthy donors. Germline loops: CDR1 SGHAT, CDR2 FQNNGV. The CDR3 length is 13 residues. Trimming removed 3 bases at V and 4 bases at J, with 9 bases between. Primers included in the PCR were 60 Vbeta and 13 Jbeta primers. Sequenced by immunoSEQ multiplex PCR; TCRdb stores in-frame clones only, minus some. There are roughly 200,000 clones in the sample; 60% to 85% occur only once, and more than 1.5% lies in the top ten. Sequencing was performed on PBMCs. This chain uses TRBV11-2 with TRBJ2-5; weak D call: TRBD2 (6 bases). This receptor was taken from a girl aged 5 to 17 in good health and CMV-seropositive. This chain's CDR3 is CASSFGGIETQYF. The CDR3 nucleotides are TGTGCCAGCAGCTTTGGAGGGATAGAGACCCAGTACTTC.